Each of the 7 T cell receptor beta chains below was sequenced from the same sample in a study of blood T cells in healthy people across ages. PCR was performed a second time for about 7 to 12 cycles using a sample-barcoded 5' primer and a J-beta primer mix. TCRdb reprocessed the 5' RACE reads with MiXCR, giving one entry per CDR3 protein. The data show about 830,000 distinct CDR3 sequences, under 80% seen once. What was sequenced was blood. These receptors all stem from a man aged 25 to 45 in good health.

The chain is built from TRBV5-1 and TRBJ2-1, with 8 bases fitting TRBD2. The germline gives CDR1 SGHRS, CDR2 YFSETQ. CDR3 length: 18 residues. J lost 0 bases, V lost 0 bases, and 8 bases had no gene match. The CDR3 sequence: CASSLGLAMVSSYNEQFF. In DNA form, the CDR3 reads TGCGCCAGCAGCTTGGGACTAGCGATGGTTAGCTCCTACAATGAGCAGTTCTTC. Based on the CDR3 plus reference TRBV5-1 and TRBJ2-1, the full variable domain is KAGVTQTPRYLIKTRGQQVTLSCSPISGHRSVSWYQQTPGQGLQFLFEYFSETQRNKGNFPGRFSGRQFSNSRSEMNVSTLELGDSALYLCASSLGLAMVSSYNEQFFGPGTRLTVL.

V and J are TRBV10-3 and TRBJ2-3; the match to TRBD1 covers 10 bases. The length of the CDR3 is 15 residues. Germline V CDR1 and CDR2: ENHRY, SYGVKD. The V gene end was trimmed by 3 bases and the J gene end by 6 bases; junction bases not matched to a gene: 6. The CDR3 bases are TGTGCCATCAGTGAATGGACAGGGGGGAGGGATACGCAGTATTTT. Translating it yields CAISEWTGGRDTQYF.

This chain connects TRBV5-5 to TRBJ1-1; D is unresolved. Germline V gene sequence: CDR1 SGHKS, CDR2 YYEKEE (reference sequence). The ends were cut back, 2 bases at V and 7 bases at J, with 12 bases in the middle. The CDR3 contains 13 residues. The CDR3 reads CASSFLEAGEAFF. In DNA, the CDR3 is TGTGCCAGCAGCTTTCTGGAAGCGGGTGAAGCTTTCTTT.

In its sample, this clonotype was seen a few times. The V call is TRBV3-1, the J call TRBJ2-4, with 8 bases matching TRBD1. The CDR3 length is 13 residues. Germline lookup yields CDR1 LGHDT and CDR2 YNNKEL (reference sequence). V lost 5 bases, J lost 7 bases, and 4 bases stayed unmatched. CDR3 loop: CASSFNRGNIQYF. CDR3 DNA: TGTGCCAGCAGCTTCAACAGGGGGAACATTCAGTACTTC.

A few counts support this clonotype. The rearrangement joins TRBV10-3 to TRBJ2-1; TRBD2 might be the D (5 bases). Looked up from germline, CDR1 is ENHRY and CDR2 is SYGVKD. Trimming took 9 bases from V and 0 from J, leaving 18 bases between them. The CDR3 runs to 16 residues. CDR3 region: CAMALGSGDSYNEQFF. CDR3 DNA sequence: TGTGCCATGGCCTTAGGAAGCGGCGACTCCTACAATGAGCAGTTCTTC.

The V call is TRBV27, the J call TRBJ2-5, with D hard to call. The length of the CDR3 is 13 residues. Looked up from germline, CDR1 is MNHEY and CDR2 is SMNVEV (reference sequence). Trimming pared 8 bases from V and 7 bases from J, leaving 17 bases between. DNA for the CDR3: TGTGCCAGCCGACTCCTACCCTTAGGGACCCAGTACTTC. As protein: CASRLLPLGTQYF.

The V call is TRBV4-2, the J call TRBJ1-2; D is possibly TRBD1 (6 bases). Trimming shortened V by 0 bases and J by 4 bases, and 15 bases separated the two germline ends. Germline CDR1 reads LGHNA; CDR2 reads YNFKEQ. This CDR3 is 16 amino acids long. The CDR3 DNA follows: TGTGCCAGCAGCCAAGAATACCTACAGGGCTTCTATGGCTACACCTTC. Translation: CASSQEYLQGFYGYTF.